Listed below are T cell receptor beta chains from one sample, sequenced in a study of long-term antiretroviral therapy in people with HIV. Sequencing used immunoSEQ multiplex PCR; TCRdb keeps in-frame clones, though not all of them. This table holds approximately 21,000 clones, 76% found once. The source material was unsorted PBMCs, sampled 0.5 years before starting antiretroviral therapy. These receptor sequences come from a man aged 18 to 30 with HIV. Both conserved end residues are part of each CDR3. A D gene is named only where the DNA matches it firmly. Not all rows give a size; the values are once, few, many and, for expanded clones, a class.

V	size	J	D	CDR3	DNA
TRBV28	-	TRBJ2-7	TRBD1	CASSLCIEQGACEQYF	TGTGCCAGCAGTTTATGCATAGAACAGGGGGCCTGCGAGCAGTACTTC
TRBV4-1	few	TRBJ2-7	TRBD2	CASSQGGGVEQYF	TGCGCCAGCAGCCAAGGGGGGGGAGTAGAGCAGTACTTC
TRBV5-4	few	TRBJ1-6	-	CASSPGRANSPLHF	TGTGCCAGCAGCCCGGGCAGGGCCAATTCACCCCTCCACTTT
TRBV5-6	-	TRBJ1-2	-	CASSSGTSGLGYGYTF	TGTGCCAGCAGCTCCGGGACCTCCGGACTAGGCTATGGCTACACCTTC
TRBV23-1	-	TRBJ2-1	TRBD1	CASRRQGANPNEQFF	TGCGCCAGCAGGCGACAGGGGGCGAATCCCAATGAGCAGTTCTTC
TRBV6-5	few	TRBJ1-2	-	CASSSDGAGTYGYTF	TGTGCCAGCAGTTCGGACGGTGCAGGTACCTATGGCTACACCTTC
TRBV4-1	-	TRBJ2-3	TRBD2	CASSKSGGASDTQYF	TGCGCCAGCAGCAAGAGCGGGGGGGCTTCAGATACGCAGTATTTT
TRBV7-2	-	TRBJ2-7	-	CASSLTGLIDEQYF	TGTGCCAGCAGCTTGACAGGTCTAATTGACGAGCAGTACTTC
TRBV28	-	TRBJ1-5	TRBD1	CASSTYQGVGNQPQHF	TGTGCCAGCAGTACATATCAGGGGGTTGGCAATCAGCCCCAGCATTTT
TRBV6-4	-	TRBJ2-3	TRBD2	CASSDSERGAQYF	TGTGCCAGCAGTGACTCTGAGCGGGGCGCGCAGTATTTT
TRBV19	-	TRBJ2-7	TRBD2	CASSLREGLYEQYF	TGTGCCAGTAGTCTTCGGGAGGGCCTTTACGAGCAGTACTTC
TRBV12-5	-	TRBJ2-1	-	CASGFSSSTYNEQFF	TGTGCTAGTGGTTTCTCTAGCTCTACTTACAATGAGCAGTTCTTC
TRBV27	-	TRBJ1-4	-	CASSTIGLGEKLFF	TGTGCCAGCAGTACCATTGGATTGGGGGAAAAACTGTTTTTT
TRBV7-8	-	TRBJ2-1	TRBD1	CASSQPGQGSYNEQFF	TGTGCCAGCAGCCAACCGGGACAGGGATCCTACAATGAGCAGTTCTTC
TRBV16	medium-sized	TRBJ1-6	-	CASSQEVRSDSPLHF	TGTGCCAGCAGCCAAGAGGTGCGGTCCGATTCACCCCTCCACTTT
TRBV28	-	TRBJ1-5	-	CASSPRGQNQPQHF	TGTGCCAGCAGTCCCCGAGGACAGAATCAGCCCCAGCATTTT
TRBV10-3	few	TRBJ1-3	-	CAISDDFEGNTIYF	TGTGCCATCAGTGACGACTTTGAAGGAAACACCATATATTTT
TRBV7-2	-	TRBJ2-7	-	CASSLGEAYEQYF	TGTGCCAGCAGCTTGGGGGAGGCTTACGAGCAGTACTTC
TRBV27	-	TRBJ2-1	-	CASSSTDINEQFF	TGTGCCAGCAGTTCCACGGACATTAATGAGCAGTTCTTC
TRBV19	-	TRBJ1-5	-	CASSPTLGGEVQHF	TGTGCCAGTTCCCCTACCCTGGGGGGTGAGGTCCAGCATTTT
TRBV27	-	TRBJ2-1	TRBD1	CATQGVLSSYNEQFF	TGTGCCACCCAGGGGGTCCTGAGCTCCTACAATGAGCAGTTCTTC
TRBV6-5	-	TRBJ1-2	-	CASSLLGTFYGYTF	TGTGCCAGCAGTTTACTCGGGACATTCTATGGCTACACCTTC
TRBV6-6	-	TRBJ1-1	-	CASSSPGQKKAFF	TGTGCCAGCAGTTCCCCGGGACAAAAGAAAGCTTTCTTT
TRBV19	-	TRBJ2-3	-	CASSAPADPQYF	TGTGCCAGTAGCGCCCCCGCGGATCCGCAGTATTTT
TRBV6-6	-	TRBJ2-7	TRBD2	CASSGTSVQYEQYF	TGTGCCAGCAGCGGGACTAGCGTTCAGTACGAGCAGTACTTC
TRBV11-2	-	TRBJ2-2	-	CASSSGLTGELFF	TGTGCCAGCAGCTCAGGGTTAACCGGGGAGCTGTTTTTT
TRBV29-1	-	TRBJ1-1	-	CSVETRNTEAFF	TGCAGCGTTGAAACTAGGAACACTGAAGCTTTCTTT
TRBV27	-	TRBJ1-1	TRBD1	CASSAGQGEAFF	TGTGCCAGCAGTGCCGGACAGGGGGAAGCTTTCTTT
TRBV12-5	-	TRBJ1-1	-	CASRRGEAEAFF	TGTGCTAGTCGCCGGGGGGAGGCTGAAGCTTTCTTT
TRBV6-1	-	TRBJ1-1	TRBD1	CASSSGTVNTEAFF	TGTGCCAGCAGTTCCGGGACAGTGAACACTGAAGCTTTCTTT
TRBV4-1	few	TRBJ1-2	TRBD1	CASSLRARHGTGSYGYTF	TGCGCCAGCAGCTTACGAGCTAGACACGGGACAGGGAGTTATGGCTACACCTTC
TRBV5-6	-	TRBJ2-1	-	CASSLSTAGYEQFF	TGTGCCAGCAGCTTAAGTACCGCGGGTTATGAGCAGTTCTTC
TRBV2	once	TRBJ2-3	TRBD2	CASSVSGLEPYTQYF	TGTGCCAGCAGTGTCTCGGGACTAGAACCTTATACGCAGTATTTT
TRBV27	few	TRBJ1-5	-	CASSLYGFSNQPQHF	TGTGCCAGCAGTTTATACGGATTTAGCAATCAGCCCCAGCATTTT
TRBV19	-	TRBJ2-3	TRBD2	CASASSGRGDTQYF	TGTGCCAGCGCCTCTAGCGGGAGGGGAGATACGCAGTATTTT
TRBV10-3	-	TRBJ2-7	-	CANRRQESYEQYF	TGTGCCAACCGCCGACAGGAATCCTACGAGCAGTACTTC
TRBV27	-	TRBJ1-1	TRBD1	CASSHGQGSRNTEAFF	TGTGCCAGCAGTCACGGACAGGGGTCGCGGAACACTGAAGCTTTCTTT
TRBV11-2	-	TRBJ2-5	-	CASSSIQETLGKETQYF	TGTGCCAGCAGCTCGATCCAGGAGACATTAGGGAAGGAGACCCAGTACTTC
TRBV6-5	-	TRBJ2-1	TRBD2	CATGLAGNNEQFF	TGTGCCACGGGACTAGCGGGGAACAATGAGCAGTTCTTC
TRBV28	-	TRBJ1-1	-	CASSLFRGWGGEKAFF	TGTGCCAGCAGTTTGTTCAGGGGCTGGGGGGGCGAAAAAGCTTTCTTT
TRBV9	-	TRBJ2-1	-	CASSAGGPGDEQFF	TGTGCCAGCAGCGCGGGGGGCCCTGGCGATGAGCAGTTCTTC
TRBV27	few	TRBJ2-3	TRBD2	CASMKSAGRADTQYF	TGTGCCAGCATGAAGAGTGCGGGGAGGGCAGATACGCAGTATTTT
TRBV27	once	TRBJ2-7	-	CASSLRGGQGPYEQYF	TGTGCCAGCAGTTTACGGGGCGGTCAGGGGCCCTACGAGCAGTACTTC
TRBV5-1	-	TRBJ1-2	-	CASSLSAGAEGGYTF	TGCGCCAGCAGCTTGTCCGCGGGGGCGGAAGGTGGCTACACCTTC
TRBV13	-	TRBJ1-2	-	CASSLTTGNYGYTF	TGTGCCAGCAGCTTAACAACAGGGAACTATGGCTACACCTTC
TRBV11-2	few	TRBJ1-2	-	CASSGNLGRGPIYGYTF	TGTGCCAGCAGCGGAAACCTGGGCAGGGGCCCCATTTATGGCTACACCTTC
TRBV7-9	-	TRBJ2-7	-	CASSSPYQYEQYF	TGTGCCAGCAGCTCCCCTTACCAGTACGAGCAGTACTTC